The 26 T cell receptor beta chains below come from one sample, sequenced in a study of regulatory T cells in long-lasting Graves disease. Time point of the sample: newly diagnosed GD, antithyroid drugs for less than 3 months. Scientists built the TCR library using RNA that was extracted from PBMCs. Libraries of TCR beta came from iRepertoire HTBI primers plus Arm-PCR of CDR3 regions. TCRdb recomputed calls from the multiplex PCR reads with MiXCR, one row per CDR3 protein. The profile shows almost 450,000 distinct CDR3 sequences, 16% of them singletons. The same data also contributed to another study, on T cells in Graves' hyperthyroidism and ophthalmopathy.

The source material was peripheral blood mononuclear cells (PBMCs), sampled at new diagnosis, from a patient treated with antithyroid drugs. These receptors originate from a woman under 40 with Graves disease.

This clonotype was counted at least ten times. The chain employs TRBV11-2 and TRBJ2-7; D may be TRBD2 (5 bases). This CDR3 spans 14 amino acids. Looked up from germline, CDR1 is SGHAT and CDR2 is FQNNGV. Between the trimmed V and J ends, which lost 3 bases and 2 bases, there was a span of 11 bases. The CDR3 sequence is CASSFSVSTYEQYF. DNA of the CDR3: TGTGCCAGCAGCTTTAGCGTTTCGACCTACGAGCAGTACTTC.

This clonotype was counted at least ten times. The chain has TRBV15 and TRBJ2-3, with 9 nucleotides matching TRBD2. Germline CDR1 is LNHNV and CDR2 is YYDKDF (reference sequence). The CDR3 is 14 amino acids. Trimming cost V 3 bases and J 6 bases; bases outside gene matches: 4. DNA for the CDR3: TGTGCCACCAGCAGGATAGCGGGAGATGATACGCAGTATTTT. It encodes CATSRIAGDDTQYF.

The chain links TRBV4-3 to TRBJ1-6; 7 nucleotides agree with TRBD1. Germline CDR1 is LGHNA and CDR2 is YSLEER. With V trimmed by 0 bases and J by 0 bases, 2 bases remained unmatched. The CDR3 is made up of 17 amino acids. This chain's CDR3 is CASSQDPGGSYNSPLHF. DNA of the CDR3: TGCGCCAGCAGCCAAGATCCAGGGGGCTCCTATAATTCACCCCTCCACTTT.

The sample holds one count of this clonotype. This chain links TRBV28 with TRBJ1-2; 8 nucleotides line up with TRBD1. The ends lost 5 bases at V and 2 bases at J; junction bases unmatched: 7. Germline CDR1 reads MDHEN; CDR2 reads SYDVKM. This CDR3 region has 15 residues. CDR3 sequence (DNA): TGTGCCAGCAGTCGTCCCGGGACAGGCAACTATGGCTACACCTTC. It codes for CASSRPGTGNYGYTF.

This clonotype came up many times. The chain recombines TRBV9 with TRBJ1-2; D is uncertain. Germline CDR1 is SGDLS and CDR2 is YYNGEE. The CDR3 runs to 13 residues. Trimming pared 0 bases from V and 5 bases from J, leaving 8 bases between. The CDR3: CASSVDDQYGYTF. In DNA, the CDR3 is TGTGCCAGCAGCGTAGACGACCAGTATGGCTACACCTTC.

Details on this clonotype: One base separates it from a far larger clone, so it is likely a read error. The chain couples TRBV12-3 or TRBV12-4 to TRBJ2-1; 8 nucleotides match TRBD1. This CDR3 has 14 amino acids. V was clipped by 5 bases and J by 10 bases; unmatched bases: 10. The CDR3 region is CASSPRDRTYEQFF. DNA of the CDR3: TGTGCCAGCAGTCCCCGGGACAGGACCTACGAGCAGTTCTTC.

This clonotype was detected many times. The V and J genes are TRBV14 and TRBJ1-2; 7 positions agree with TRBD1. V lost 0 bases, J lost 5 bases, and 6 bases stayed unmatched. Germline lookup yields CDR1 SGHDN and CDR2 FVKESK. The CDR3 extends over 15 amino acids. The CDR3 sequence is CASSQDRGPWYGYTF. CDR3 in DNA: TGTGCCAGCAGCCAAGATAGGGGGCCGTGGTATGGCTACACCTTC.

This clonotype was found many times. The chain is built from TRBV6-5 and TRBJ1-4; unclear D gene. Trimming pared 0 bases from V and 5 bases from J, leaving 13 bases between. CDR1 MNHEY and CDR2 SVGAGI come from the germline V gene. CDR3 length: 16 residues. The chain's CDR3 is CASSYSDPAWNEKLFF. The CDR3 nucleotides are TGTGCCAGCAGTTACTCCGATCCAGCCTGGAATGAAAAACTGTTTTTT.

This clonotype was detected ten times or more. The gene calls are TRBV12-3 or TRBV12-4 and TRBJ1-2, with D maybe TRBD1 (5 bases). The V gene lost 8 bases and the J gene lost 3 bases, with 19 bases spanning the gap. The CDR3 has 15 residues. The CDR3 DNA reads TGTGCCAGCCCCGGGGGGGGGATGGATGACTATGGCTACACCTTC. Encoded protein: CASPGGGMDDYGYTF.

The sample holds many counts of this clonotype. The chain joins TRBV2 to TRBJ2-1, with a possible D match to TRBD2 (6 bases). CDR3 size: 15 residues. Germline values: CDR1 SNHLY, CDR2 FYNNEI. V shed 2 bases and J shed 5 bases, with 13 bases lying between them. DNA of the CDR3: TGTGCCAGCAGTGAAAGGCGCGGGAACAACAATGAGCAGTTCTTC. This encodes CASSERRGNNNEQFF.

This clonotype was recorded many times. The chain joins TRBV3-1 to TRBJ2-1; no reliable D call. CDR3 length: 13 residues. V lost 2 bases and J lost 7, with 9 bases in between. Germline CDR1 reads LGHDT; CDR2 reads YNNKEL (reference sequence). Here the CDR3 DNA reads TGTGCCAGCAGCCAACCACTAACAAATGAGCAGTTCTTC. This gives the protein CASSQPLTNEQFF.

The J gene is TRBJ1-1, the V gene TRBV10-3; D perhaps matches TRBD1 (5 bases). Deletions cut 8 bases from V and 4 bases from J, with 11 bases between. The germline V gene has CDR1 ENHRY and CDR2 SYGVKD. CDR3 length: 12 residues. The CDR3 DNA reads TGTGCCATCCAGGGAGGTAGCACTGAAGCTTTCTTT. This translates into CAIQGGSTEAFF.

The genes are TRBV20-1 and TRBJ1-1; TRBD1 matches at 8 bases. Germline CDR1 reads DFQATT; CDR2 reads SNEGSKA (reference sequence). J lost 6 bases, V lost 5 bases, and 11 bases had no gene match. This CDR3 has 14 amino acids. The DNA for the CDR3 is TGCAGTGCTCAAAGTACCAGGGGGCGGGCTGAAGCTTTCTTT. It translates to CSAQSTRGRAEAFF.

Regarding this clonotype: This clone may be a read error of a much larger clone one base away. This chain links TRBV7-9 with TRBJ2-1, with D maybe TRBD2 (6 bases). This CDR3 spans 14 amino acids. The germline gives CDR1 SEHNR, CDR2 FQNEAQ (reference sequence). The ends were cut back, 5 bases at V and 3 bases at J, with 11 bases in the middle. The CDR3, as DNA: TGTGCCAGCAGCCCATCGGAGGGCTACAATGAGCAGTTCTTC. It is translated as CASSPSEGYNEQFF. Supplemented by reference TRBV7-9 and TRBJ2-1, the full variable domain reads DTGVSQNPRHKITKRGQNVTFRCDPISEHNRLYWYRQTLGQGPEFLTYFQNEAQLEKSRLLSDRFSAERPKGSFSTLEIQRTEQGDSAMYLCASSPSEGYNEQFFGPGTRLTVL.

The chain couples TRBV18 to TRBJ2-3; 10 bases agree with TRBD2. CDR1 is KGHSH, CDR2 LQKENI, per germline. V lost 0 bases to trimming and J lost 3 bases; unmatched junction nucleotides: 6. This CDR3 region has 17 residues. The CDR3: CASSPPASGSATDTQYF. The CDR3 nucleotides read TGTGCCAGCTCACCACCCGCTAGCGGGAGTGCTACAGATACGCAGTATTTT.

This clonotype was detected ten times or more. The chain combines TRBV28 with TRBJ1-4, with D possibly matching TRBD1 (6 bases). From germline, CDR1 is MDHEN and CDR2 SYDVKM. V was trimmed by 3 bases and J by 0 bases, leaving 17 bases between them. CDR3 length: 18 residues. The CDR3 coding sequence is TGTGCCAGCAGTTTTACGGACAGTATTGGTGCAACTAATGAAAAACTGTTTTTT. The encoded protein is CASSFTDSIGATNEKLFF.

This clonotype was picked up many times. The gene calls are TRBV28 and TRBJ2-5; D is possibly TRBD2 (5 bases). V was shortened by 7 bases and J by 3 bases, with 12 bases between the two germline ends. The germline V gene has CDR1 MDHEN and CDR2 SYDVKM. The CDR3 has 13 amino acids. The CDR3 sequence is CASKPTGEETQYF. DNA for the CDR3: TGTGCCAGCAAACCGACCGGGGAAGAGACCCAGTACTTC.

At least ten counts were recorded for this clonotype. V and J are TRBV18 and TRBJ2-7; a possible D gene is TRBD2 (6 bases). The CDR3 spans 15 residues. Looked up from germline, CDR1 is KGHSH and CDR2 is LQKENI. The V end was cut by 2 bases, the J end by 5 bases, with 16 bases between. The chain's CDR3 is CASSPKVGSSDEQYF. In DNA, the CDR3 is TGTGCCAGCTCACCAAAGGTCGGGAGCAGTGACGAGCAGTACTTC.

At least ten counts were recorded for this clonotype. The V and J genes are TRBV3-1 and TRBJ2-1; TRBD2 aligns across 11 bases. This CDR3 has 14 residues. Losses at the gene ends were 4 bases for V and 11 bases for J; bases not matched to a gene: 7. Germline CDR1 reads LGHDT; CDR2 reads YNNKEL (reference sequence). CDR3 in amino acids: CASSPTSGRGQQFF. The CDR3 DNA reads TGTGCCAGCAGCCCTACTAGCGGGAGAGGGCAGCAGTTCTTC.

In this sample, this clonotype turned up many times. The chain has TRBV19 and TRBJ1-5, with D tentatively TRBD1 (5 bases). V shed 3 bases and J shed 0 bases, with 9 bases lying between them. The CDR3 consists of 15 residues. CDR1 and CDR2 from the germline V gene are LNHDA and SQIVND (reference sequence). CDR3 in amino acids: CASSIIGASNQPQHF. As DNA, the CDR3 is TGTGCCAGTAGTATCATAGGGGCTAGCAATCAGCCCCAGCATTTT.

There are many counts of this clonotype. J is TRBJ2-1 and V is TRBV20-1, with TRBD2 matching over 12 bases. The CDR3 length is 15 residues. The V gene end was trimmed by 2 bases and the J gene end by 3 bases; junction bases not matched to a gene: 2. The germline V gene has CDR1 DFQATT and CDR2 SNEGSKA (reference sequence). The CDR3, as DNA: TGCAGTGCTAGACGACTAGCGGGAGACTACAATGAGCAGTTCTTC. Residues: CSARRLAGDYNEQFF.

This clonotype was observed many times. The rearrangement uses TRBV13 and TRBJ2-7, with D tentatively TRBD1 or TRBD2 (5 bases each). The V gene lost 3 bases and the J gene lost 8 bases, with 17 bases spanning the gap. In germline, CDR1 is PRHDT, CDR2 FYEKMQ (reference sequence). This CDR3 contains 14 residues. The CDR3 coding sequence is TGTGCCAGCAGCTTCCTCCGTGGGGGTTTAAAGCAGTACTTC. It encodes CASSFLRGGLKQYF. Together with reference TRBV13 and TRBJ2-7, the CDR3 gives the full variable domain: AAGVIQSPRHLIKEKRETATLKCYPIPRHDTVYWYQQGPGQDPQFLISFYEKMQSDKGSIPDRFSAQQFSDYHSELNMSSLELGDSALYFCASSFLRGGLKQYFGPGTRLTVT.

V gene TRBV11-2 combines with J gene TRBJ2-5; 8 bases fit TRBD2. V lost 5 bases, J lost 5 bases, and 7 bases stayed unmatched. The CDR3 loop spans 14 amino acids. Germline assignment: CDR1 SGHAT and CDR2 FQNNGV. The CDR3 coding sequence is TGTGCCAGCAGCCCGACTAGCGTGGCCGAGACCCAGTACTTC. This sequence encodes CASSPTSVAETQYF.

The chain has TRBV10-1 and TRBJ1-6; D remains ambiguous. Germline V gene data show CDR1 as WNHNN and CDR2 as SYGVQD (reference sequence). V was cut by 7 bases and J by 4 bases, with 8 bases left in between. CDR3 length: 13 amino acids. The CDR3, as DNA: TGCGCCAGCATTGCGGAGTATAATTCACCCCTCCACTTT. Amino acids: CASIAEYNSPLHF.

This clonotype has more than one count but fewer than ten. The chain combines TRBV3-1 with TRBJ2-5; 11 nucleotides line up with TRBD2. Per germline, CDR1 LGHDT and CDR2 YNNKEL (reference sequence). The V and J ends lost 4 bases and 3 bases, in that order; junction bases with no gene match: 7. This CDR3 is built from 16 residues. The CDR3 loop reads CASSPVTSGAKETQYF. CDR3 bases: TGTGCCAGCAGCCCAGTGACTAGCGGGGCAAAAGAGACCCAGTACTTC.

The CDR3 is CAISRRREKDYEQYF. Written as DNA, the CDR3 is TGTGCCATCAGTAGACGGCGGGAGAAAGACTACGAGCAGTACTTC. The chain combines TRBV10-3 with TRBJ2-7, with TRBD2 matching over 7 bases. With V trimmed by 5 bases and J by 3 bases, 10 bases remained unmatched. The CDR3 runs 15 residues. Germline lookup yields CDR1 ENHRY and CDR2 SYGVKD.